The 10 T cell receptor beta chains below were found in one sample sequenced in a study of molecular identifiers for immune sequencing clone quantification. TCRdb reprocessed the PCR reads with MiXCR, giving one entry per CDR3 protein. The table has roughly 630,000 distinct CDR3 sequences, approximately 24% seen once. The sample was naive CD8+ T cells from blood, with Jurkat cell RNA spiked in. Subset here: FACS-sorted CD8+CD4-CCR7+CD45RA+ naive T cells. These TCRs come from a human donor in good health. Some libraries in this study had Jurkat cell RNA spiked in.

This clonotype was seen more than once but under ten times. This chain joins TRBV10-3 and TRBJ2-7; TRBD2 aligns across 10 bases. Germline V lookup: CDR1 ENHRY, CDR2 SYGVKD. The V segment lost 5 bases and the J segment 1 base; nucleotides outside the gene matches: 17. There are 19 residues in the CDR3. Here the CDR3 reads CAISPVALLAGEGSYEQYF. The CDR3 DNA follows: TGTGCCATCAGTCCCGTCGCTCTCCTAGCGGGAGAAGGGTCCTACGAGCAGTACTTC.

There are a few counts of this clonotype. The chain links TRBV3-1 to TRBJ2-3; no firm D call. This CDR3 spans 16 amino acids. Germline assignment: CDR1 LGHDT and CDR2 YNNKEL (reference sequence). The ends were cut back, 0 bases at V and 2 bases at J, with 12 bases in the middle. The CDR3 reads CASSQDSLGDTDTQYF. For the CDR3, the DNA is TGTGCCAGCAGCCAAGATAGTCTGGGTGACACAGATACGCAGTATTTT.

This clonotype was counted at least ten times. The rearrangement joins TRBV24-1 to TRBJ1-5; no clear D. Trimming took off 4 bases at V and 0 bases at J, with 12 bases between the two ends. The CDR3 consists of 16 residues. Per germline, CDR1 KGHDR and CDR2 SFDVKD. DNA for the CDR3: TGTGCCACCAGTGAATCAAGTCCATATAGCAATCAGCCCCAGCATTTT. As protein: CATSESSPYSNQPQHF.

This clonotype was seen many times. The genes are TRBV10-3 and TRBJ2-7; 7 bases align to TRBD2. CDR3 length equals 14 residues. V shed 0 bases and J 5 bases; nucleotides not matched to a gene: 4. Germline assignment: CDR1 ENHRY and CDR2 SYGVKD. CDR3 coding DNA: TGTGCCATCAGTGAGTCCTGGGGAGGGAACGAGCAGTACTTC. The encoded protein is CAISESWGGNEQYF.

With respect to this clonotype: With a much larger clone just one base away, this may be a read error. The chain combines TRBV27 with TRBJ2-5; D is ambiguous. In germline, CDR1 is MNHEY, CDR2 SMNVEV (reference sequence). Trimming shortened V by 3 bases and J by 9 bases, and 14 bases separated the two germline ends. The CDR3 length is 13 residues. CDR3 nucleotides: TGTGCCAGCAGTTTTACTCCTGTTGAGCCCCAGTACTTC. This translates into CASSFTPVEPQYF.

This clonotype was counted a few times. The chain recombines TRBV9 with TRBJ1-1, with D perhaps TRBD1 (5 bases). The CDR3 totals 16 residues. The germline V gene encodes CDR1 SGDLS and CDR2 YYNGEE. V shed 4 bases and J shed 5 bases, with 21 bases lying between them. CDR3 protein: CASSHDGTSGRTEAFF. DNA for the CDR3: TGTGCCAGCAGCCACGACGGGACCTCGGGACGAACTGAAGCTTTCTTT.

This clonotype was counted between two and nine times. The rearrangement joins TRBV6-2 or TRBV6-3 to TRBJ2-7; perhaps TRBD1 as D (5 bases). V gave up 2 bases and J gave up 0 bases, with 11 bases separating them. Germline values: CDR1 MNHEY, CDR2 SVGEGT. The CDR3 has 15 amino acids. CDR3 bases: TGTGCCAGCAGTTACGGGGCTAGGAGCTCCTACGAGCAGTACTTC. Protein product: CASSYGARSSYEQYF.

The chain has TRBV5-1 and TRBJ2-5; TRBD1 agrees at 8 bases. The CDR3 totals 16 residues. V gave up 4 bases and J gave up 2 bases; unmatched junction bases: 10. CDR1 is SGHRS, CDR2 YFSETQ, per germline. This CDR3 is CASSTGQGGRQETQYF. For the CDR3, the DNA is TGCGCCAGCAGCACCGGACAGGGTGGAAGGCAAGAGACCCAGTACTTC. Variable domain in full (rest from reference TRBV5-1 and TRBJ2-5): KAGVTQTPRYLIKTRGQQVTLSCSPISGHRSVSWYQQTPGQGLQFLFEYFSETQRNKGNFPGRFSGRQFSNSRSEMNVSTLELGDSALYLCASSTGQGGRQETQYFGPGTRLLVL.

This clonotype occurred many times. The chain has TRBV7-2 and TRBJ2-4; D call uncertain. Germline lookup yields CDR1 SGHTA and CDR2 FQGNSA. V was pared by 3 bases and J by 0 bases, with 9 bases between. CDR3 length: 15 amino acids. CDR3 in amino acids: CASSFLGVAKNIQYF. DNA for the CDR3: TGTGCCAGCAGCTTTTTGGGTGTAGCCAAAAACATTCAGTACTTC.

The chain joins TRBV15 to TRBJ2-5; the D is unclear. This CDR3 comprises 15 residues. V was cut by 0 bases and J by 0 bases, with 8 bases left in between. CDR1 LNHNV and CDR2 YYDKDF come from the germline V gene (reference sequence). This CDR3 is CATSRDLADQETQYF. In nucleotides, the CDR3 is TGTGCCACCAGCAGAGATTTGGCAGACCAAGAGACCCAGTACTTC.